These 21 T cell receptor beta chains came from one sample sequenced in a study of OX40 agonist ivuxolimab in advanced cancers. TCRdb's copy holds only in-frame clones and misses some; the assay was immunoSEQ multiplex PCR. The repertoire includes roughly 20,000 clones, around 80% of them detected once, and about 14% sits in the top ten. Here the sequenced sample was CD4+ or CD8+ T cells sorted from blood, taken in a trial of the OX40 agonist ivuxolimab. The source is an adult with an advanced solid tumor such as melanoma, head and neck, liver or kidney cancer.

The V gene is TRBV2, the J gene TRBJ1-1; D is undetermined. This CDR3 comprises 13 residues. The germline V gene encodes CDR1 SNHLY and CDR2 FYNNEI. Trimming stripped 7 bases from V and 2 bases from J, with 11 bases between. The CDR3 coding sequence is TGTGCCAGCAATTTTCAGGTTAACACTGAAGCTTTCTTT. This sequence encodes CASNFQVNTEAFF.

The chain links TRBV30 to TRBJ2-2; TRBD1 matches 11 bases. V shed 2 bases and J 3 bases; nucleotides not matched to a gene: 5. The CDR3 contains 16 residues. Germline values: CDR1 GTSNPN, CDR2 SVGIG (reference sequence). CDR3 bases: TGTGCCTGGAGTCTCCTGGGACAGGGGGACACCGGGGAGCTGTTTTTT. Amino acids: CAWSLLGQGDTGELFF. Based on the CDR3 plus reference TRBV30 and TRBJ2-2, the full variable domain is SQTIHQWPATLVQPVGSPLSLECTVEGTSNPNLYWYRQAAGRGLQLLFYSVGIGQISSEVPQNLSASRPQDRQFILSSKKLLLSDSGFYLCAWSLLGQGDTGELFFGEGSRLTVL.

The rearrangement uses TRBV5-5 and TRBJ1-5; D not resolved. The germline V gene encodes CDR1 SGHKS and CDR2 YYEKEE (reference sequence). Deletions cut 1 base from V and 3 bases from J, with 11 bases between. This CDR3 has 15 amino acids. Written as DNA, the CDR3 is TGTGCCAGCAGCTTGAACAGTGAAAACAATCAGCCCCAGCATTTT. Translation: CASSLNSENNQPQHF.

This clone has just one count. J is TRBJ2-1 and V is TRBV6-5, with D tentatively TRBD2 (6 bases). The CDR3 has 15 amino acids. The V end was cut by 6 bases, the J end by 4 bases, with 16 bases between. The germline CDR1 and CDR2 sequences are MNHEY and SVGAGI. The CDR3 loop reads CASRPVAGLYNEQFF. The DNA of the CDR3 is TGTGCCAGCAGACCAGTGGCGGGACTTTACAATGAGCAGTTCTTC.

This clone occurred once. The rearrangement uses TRBV11-2 and TRBJ2-3; D may be TRBD2 (5 bases). The CDR3 spans 13 residues. Looked up from germline, CDR1 is SGHAT and CDR2 is FQNNGV. Trimming removed 4 bases from V and 8 bases from J, with 13 bases in between. CDR3 residues: CASSSGVTGTQYF. The CDR3 DNA sequence: TGTGCCAGCAGCTCCGGGGTTACGGGTACGCAGTATTTT.

This clone was seen a handful of times. The chain recombines TRBV6-5 with TRBJ2-7, with 9 bases lining up with TRBD1. CDR1 and CDR2 (germline): MNHEY, SVGAGI. The junction had 6 bases not matched to a gene; V was cut back by 6 bases and J by 0 bases. CDR3 length: 15 residues. The CDR3 here is CASRNGQGTSYEQYF. The CDR3 nucleotides are TGTGCCAGCAGAAACGGACAGGGGACCTCCTACGAGCAGTACTTC.

This clone was observed once. The chain has TRBV6-5 and TRBJ2-2; perhaps TRBD1 as D (5 bases). The germline gives CDR1 MNHEY, CDR2 SVGAGI. This CDR3 comprises 16 residues. Trimming took off 2 bases at V and 1 base at J, with 11 bases between the two ends. The CDR3 sequence is CASSYESGWNTGELFF. The CDR3 DNA follows: TGTGCCAGCAGTTACGAGTCAGGGTGGAACACCGGGGAGCTGTTTTTT.

The chain couples TRBV2 to TRBJ2-7, with D possibly TRBD1 on 5 matching bases. The ends were cut back, 9 bases at V and 0 bases at J, with 15 bases in the middle. Looked up from germline, CDR1 is SNHLY and CDR2 is FYNNEI. The CDR3 extends over 14 amino acids. This chain's CDR3 is CARQGAAYSYEQYF. CDR3 in DNA: TGTGCCAGGCAGGGCGCGGCCTACTCCTACGAGCAGTACTTC.

The chain joins TRBV7-9 to TRBJ2-4; D might be TRBD1 or TRBD2, each matching 5 bases. CDR1 is SEHNR, CDR2 FQNEAQ, per germline (reference sequence). V lost 4 bases and J 6 bases, leaving 10 bases between the germline ends. The CDR3 has 13 amino acids. The CDR3 is CASSSGRINIQYF. CDR3 DNA: TGTGCCAGCAGCTCGGGACGGATAAACATTCAGTACTTC.

This clone was recorded once. V is TRBV6-1 and J is TRBJ1-5, with D uncertain. In germline, CDR1 is MNHNS, CDR2 SASEGT. The CDR3 has 12 amino acids. Deletions cut 3 bases from V and 12 bases from J, with 12 bases between. DNA of the CDR3: TGTGCCAGCAGTGATCTATCCGGTATCCAGCATTTT. Translation: CASSDLSGIQHF.

The chain employs TRBV12-5 and TRBJ2-5; 9 bases map to TRBD1. Germline V gives CDR1 LGHNT, CDR2 FRNRAP. The CDR3 sequence is 13 residues long. The ends lost 6 bases at V and 4 bases at J; junction bases unmatched: 3. CDR3: CASGPDRGETQYF. DNA of the CDR3: TGTGCTAGTGGCCCGGACAGGGGAGAGACCCAGTACTTC. Full variable domain (remainder filled in from reference TRBV12-5 and TRBJ2-5): DARVTQTPRHKVTEMGQEVTMRCQPILGHNTVFWYRQTMMQGLELLAYFRNRAPLDDSGMPKDRFSAEMPDATLATLKIQPSEPRDSAVYFCASGPDRGETQYFGPGTRLLVL.

The genes are TRBV7-2 and TRBJ2-7, with 10 positions matching TRBD2. The ends lost 2 bases at V and 6 bases at J; junction bases unmatched: 7. CDR1 and CDR2 (germline): SGHTA, FQGNSA. The CDR3 has 15 residues. The CDR3: CASSLILAGGPEQYF. Written as DNA, the CDR3 is TGTGCCAGCAGCTTAATTTTAGCGGGAGGACCCGAGCAGTACTTC.

V gene TRBV7-9 combines with J gene TRBJ1-2; D ambiguous. The CDR3 runs 17 residues. Germline V gene data show CDR1 as SEHNR and CDR2 as FQNEAQ (reference sequence). V dropped 5 bases and J dropped 4 bases, with 23 bases sitting between them. This CDR3 is CASSPRWLEGSGYGYTF. The CDR3 region has the DNA TGTGCCAGCAGCCCCCGGTGGTTAGAGGGAAGCGGCTATGGCTACACCTTC.

The rearrangement uses TRBV4-1 and TRBJ1-5; D unresolved. CDR1 is MGHRA and CDR2 is YSYEKL in the germline V gene. This CDR3 has 16 amino acids. Trimming cost V 1 base and J 5 bases, with 15 bases left between them. CDR3 sequence (DNA): TGCGCCAGCAGCCAAGGCCCCGCGGCAGGCGATCAGCCCCAGCATTTT. Protein product: CASSQGPAAGDQPQHF.

V and J are TRBV20-1 and TRBJ2-5; TRBD1 might be the D (5 bases). The J call could be wrong; TRBJ2-7 is a better fit for the DNA end. The germline V gene has CDR1 DFQATT and CDR2 SNEGSKA (reference sequence). There are 11 residues in the CDR3. The CDR3 reads CSARGQIEQYF. The CDR3 region has the DNA TGCAGTGCTAGAGGACAGATCGAGCAGTACTTC.

This chain uses TRBV6-5 with TRBJ2-7; no clear D gene. CDR3 size: 15 residues. From germline, CDR1 is MNHEY and CDR2 SVGAGI. The ends were cut back, 0 bases at V and 2 bases at J, with 11 bases in the middle. CDR3 in amino acids: CASSYSLNSAYEQYF. CDR3 DNA: TGTGCCAGCAGTTACTCGTTAAACAGCGCCTACGAGCAGTACTTC.

The CDR3 DNA follows: TGTGCCAGCAGCTTAGTGAGGGGCTACACCTTC. Its protein is CASSLVRGYTF. This rearrangement joins TRBV7-2 to TRBJ1-2; D unclear. The V gene's germline CDR1 is SGHTA and CDR2 FQGNSA. Trimming pared 1 base from V and 8 bases from J, leaving 5 bases between. The CDR3 runs 11 residues. The entire variable domain, with the rest obtained from reference TRBV7-2 and TRBJ1-2, is as follows: GAGVSQSPSNKVTEKGKDVELRCDPISGHTALYWYRQSLGQGLEFLIYFQGNSAPDKSGLPSDRFSAERTGGSVSTLTIQRTQQEDSAVYLCASSLVRGYTFGSGTRLTVV.

The rearrangement links TRBV7-6 to TRBJ2-6; D is unresolved. V lost 0 bases and J 0 bases, leaving 15 bases between the germline ends. The germline CDR1 and CDR2 sequences are SGHVS and FNYEAQ. There are 19 residues in the CDR3. CDR3 protein: CASSLAVMGYGSGANVLTF. CDR3 bases: TGTGCCAGCAGCTTAGCGGTCATGGGCTACGGCTCTGGGGCCAACGTCCTGACTTTC. The full variable domain, completed using reference TRBV7-6 and TRBJ2-6, is GAGVSQSPRYKVTKRGQDVALRCDPISGHVSLYWYRQALGQGPEFLTYFNYEAQQDKSGLPNDRFSAERPEGSISTLTIQRTEQRDSAMYRCASSLAVMGYGSGANVLTFGAGSRLTVL.

The rearrangement uses TRBV5-4 and TRBJ2-2; 9 bases agree with TRBD1. Looked up from germline, CDR1 is SGHNT and CDR2 is YYREEE (reference sequence). There are 17 residues in the CDR3. Trimming took 3 bases from V and 5 from J; bases not matched to a gene: 11. In DNA, the CDR3 is TGTGCCAGCAGCTCACATCCGGGACAGGGTATAACCGGGGAGCTGTTTTTT. It yields the protein CASSSHPGQGITGELFF.

The CDR3 reads CASSPRLLNTDTQYF. CDR3 nucleotide sequence: TGCGCCAGCAGTCCCCGTTTATTGAACACAGATACGCAGTATTTT. The gene calls are TRBV23-1 and TRBJ2-3; D is unresolved. TRBV23-1 is identified as an open reading frame with a role that is uncertain. The CDR3 spans 15 residues. Trimming took 4 bases from V and 2 from J, leaving 13 bases between them.

Note on this clone: A junction end diverges from the germline sequence, so it may reflect a read error. The chain recombines TRBV6-1 with TRBJ2-1; 9 positions agree with TRBD2. Germline V gene data show CDR1 as MNHNS and CDR2 as SASEGT. This CDR3 spans 12 amino acids. CDR3: CAGRLAVNEQFF. The CDR3 region has the DNA TGTGCCGGCAGACTAGCGGTCAATGAGCAGTTCTTC.